This T cell receptor beta chain was identified in a study of blood T cell repertoires in COVID-19. The wider study: Sites across the United States, Italy and Spain contributed samples from acute and convalescent COVID-19. In each case, the material was cDNA or gDNA derived from T cells, B-cell-depleted T cells, or PBMCs.

Original processing notes: From reference gene primer amplification, estimates of nucleated cell counts were derived. Only in-frame clones appear in the TCRdb table, and some are missing; sequencing was by immunoSEQ multiplex PCR. V and J calls and clone size are as listed in that table; D and trimming were resolved from the DNA. The table records around 150,000 clones, approximately 84% of them present only once. The CDR3 has 11 residues. CDR1 SGHVS and CDR2 FNYEAQ come from the germline V gene. Trimming cost V 11 bases and J 4 bases, with 12 bases left between them. The rearrangement joins TRBV7-6 to TRBJ2-7; possibly TRBD2 for D (6 bases). Material for sequencing was peripheral blood. The origin of this receptor is a man in his 70s with acute or convalescent COVID-19. In DNA, the CDR3 is TGTGCCGTAACACGGGGGTACGAGCAGTACTTC. Its protein is CAVTRGYEQYF.